The sequence of this T cell receptor beta chain was determined in a study of OX40 agonist ivuxolimab in advanced cancers. TCRdb's copy holds only in-frame clones and misses some; the assay was immunoSEQ multiplex PCR. This sample carries fewer than 30,000 clones, approximately 91% of them seen once, and the ten largest clones take about 22%. The CDR3 sequence is 14 residues long. Trimming stripped 2 bases from V and 2 bases from J, with 10 bases between. CDR1 is MNHEY and CDR2 is SMNVEV in the germline V gene (reference sequence). The J gene is TRBJ2-7, the V gene TRBV27; D is perhaps TRBD2 (6 bases). The origin of this receptor is an adult with an advanced solid tumor such as melanoma, head and neck, liver or kidney cancer. Sequenced here: CD4+ or CD8+ T cells sorted from blood, sampled in a trial of the OX40 agonist ivuxolimab. The CDR3 sequence is CASSLAGPTYEQYF. The CDR3, as DNA: TGTGCCAGCAGTTTAGCGGGACCGACCTACGAGCAGTACTTC.